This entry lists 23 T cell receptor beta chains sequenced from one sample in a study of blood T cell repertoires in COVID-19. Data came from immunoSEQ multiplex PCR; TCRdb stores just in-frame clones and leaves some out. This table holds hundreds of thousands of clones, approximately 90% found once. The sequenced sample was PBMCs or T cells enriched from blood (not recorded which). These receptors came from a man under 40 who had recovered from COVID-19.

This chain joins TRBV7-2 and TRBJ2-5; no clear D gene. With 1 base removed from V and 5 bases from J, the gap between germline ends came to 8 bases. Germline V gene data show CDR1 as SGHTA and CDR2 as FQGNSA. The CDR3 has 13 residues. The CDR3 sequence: CASSLGSRETQYF. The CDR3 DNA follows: TGTGCCAGCAGCTTAGGATCCCGGGAGACCCAGTACTTC.

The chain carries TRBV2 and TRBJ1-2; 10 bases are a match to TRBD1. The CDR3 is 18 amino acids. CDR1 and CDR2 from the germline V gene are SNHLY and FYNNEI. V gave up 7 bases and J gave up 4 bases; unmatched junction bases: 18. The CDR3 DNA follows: TGTGCCAGCATGGGACATGGGACAGGGGCCGCACCCTTCTATGGCTACACCTTC. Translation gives CASMGHGTGAAPFYGYTF.

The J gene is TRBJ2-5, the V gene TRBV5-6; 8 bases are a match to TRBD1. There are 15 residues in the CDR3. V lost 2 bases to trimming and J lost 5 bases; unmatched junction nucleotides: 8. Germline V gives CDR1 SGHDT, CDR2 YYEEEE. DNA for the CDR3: TGTGCCAGCAGCTTTGGACAGGGCTTCCAGGAGACCCAGTACTTC. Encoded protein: CASSFGQGFQETQYF.

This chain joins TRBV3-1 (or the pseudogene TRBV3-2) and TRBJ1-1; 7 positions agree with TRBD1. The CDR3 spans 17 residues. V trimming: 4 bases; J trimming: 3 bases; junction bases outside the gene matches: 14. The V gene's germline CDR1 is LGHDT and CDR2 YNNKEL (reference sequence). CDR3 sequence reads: CASSLVFTGAGDTEAFF. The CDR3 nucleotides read TGTGCCAGCAGCCTAGTGTTCACAGGGGCTGGGGACACTGAAGCTTTCTTT.

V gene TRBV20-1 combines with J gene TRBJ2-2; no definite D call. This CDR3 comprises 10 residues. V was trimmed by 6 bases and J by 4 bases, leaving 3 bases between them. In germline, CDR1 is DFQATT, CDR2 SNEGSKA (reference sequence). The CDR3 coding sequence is TGCAGTGCCTTCACCGGGGAGCTGTTTTTT. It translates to CSAFTGELFF.

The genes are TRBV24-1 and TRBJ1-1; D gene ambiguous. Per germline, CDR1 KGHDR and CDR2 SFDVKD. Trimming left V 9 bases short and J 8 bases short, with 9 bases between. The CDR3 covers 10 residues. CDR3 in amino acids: CATGLTEAFF. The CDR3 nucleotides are TGTGCCACCGGCCTTACGGAAGCTTTCTTT.

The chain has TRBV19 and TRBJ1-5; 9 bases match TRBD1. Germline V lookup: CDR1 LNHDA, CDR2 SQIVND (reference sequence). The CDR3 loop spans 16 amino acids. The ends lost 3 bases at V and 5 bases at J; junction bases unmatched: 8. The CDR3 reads CASSIWTGARDQPQHF. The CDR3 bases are TGTGCCAGTAGTATTTGGACAGGGGCCCGCGATCAGCCCCAGCATTTT.

The CDR3 DNA reads TGTGCCAGCAGTGTTGGAGGGGCGCGGGCAGATACGCAGTATTTT. It yields the protein CASSVGGARADTQYF. V usage is TRBV2 and J usage is TRBJ2-3; possible D gene TRBD2, 6 bases. The ends were cut back, 4 bases at V and 4 bases at J, with 15 bases in the middle. Germline V gene data show CDR1 as SNHLY and CDR2 as FYNNEI. The CDR3 totals 15 residues. Complete variable domain (other parts from reference TRBV2 and TRBJ2-3): EPEVTQTPSHQVTQMGQEVILRCVPISNHLYFYWYRQILGQKVEFLVSFYNNEISEKSEIFDDQFSVERPDGSNFTLKIRSTKLEDSAMYFCASSVGGARADTQYFGPGTRLTVL.

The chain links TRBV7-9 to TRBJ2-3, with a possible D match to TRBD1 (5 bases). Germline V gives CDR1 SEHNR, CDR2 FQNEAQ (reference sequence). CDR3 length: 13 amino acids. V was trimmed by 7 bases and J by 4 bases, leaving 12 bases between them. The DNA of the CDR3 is TGTGCCAGCATTGTACAGGCTTCAGATACGCAGTATTTT. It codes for CASIVQASDTQYF.

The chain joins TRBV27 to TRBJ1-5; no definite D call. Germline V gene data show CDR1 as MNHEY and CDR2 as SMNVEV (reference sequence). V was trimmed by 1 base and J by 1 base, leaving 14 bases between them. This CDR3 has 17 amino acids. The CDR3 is CASSLYSGPGSNQPQHF. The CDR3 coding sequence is TGTGCCAGCAGTTTATATTCAGGCCCGGGGAGCAATCAGCCCCAGCATTTT.

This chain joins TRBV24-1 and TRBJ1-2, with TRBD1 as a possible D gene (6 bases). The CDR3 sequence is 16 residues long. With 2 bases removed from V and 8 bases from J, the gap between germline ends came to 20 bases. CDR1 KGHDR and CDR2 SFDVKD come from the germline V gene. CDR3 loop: CATSDSLTGYRGGYTF. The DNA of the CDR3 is TGTGCCACCAGTGATTCGTTGACAGGTTACCGTGGGGGCTACACCTTC.

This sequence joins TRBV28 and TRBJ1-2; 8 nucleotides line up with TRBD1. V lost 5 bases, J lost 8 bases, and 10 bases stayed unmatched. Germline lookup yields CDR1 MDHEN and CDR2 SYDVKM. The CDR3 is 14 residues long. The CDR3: CASSGLQGVGGYTF. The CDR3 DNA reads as TGTGCCAGCAGTGGACTACAGGGGGTTGGAGGCTACACCTTC.

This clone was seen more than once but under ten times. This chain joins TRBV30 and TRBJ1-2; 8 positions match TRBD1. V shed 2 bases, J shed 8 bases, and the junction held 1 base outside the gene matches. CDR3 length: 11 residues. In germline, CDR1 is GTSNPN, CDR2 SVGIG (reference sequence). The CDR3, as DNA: TGTGCCTGGAGTCCAGGGGGCGGCTACACCTTC. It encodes CAWSPGGGYTF.

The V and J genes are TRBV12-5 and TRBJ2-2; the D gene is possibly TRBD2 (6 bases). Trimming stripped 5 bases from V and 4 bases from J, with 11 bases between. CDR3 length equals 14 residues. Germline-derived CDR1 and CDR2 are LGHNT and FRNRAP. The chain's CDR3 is CASGLALGTGELFF. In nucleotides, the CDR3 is TGTGCTAGTGGTCTAGCGTTGGGCACCGGGGAGCTGTTTTTT.

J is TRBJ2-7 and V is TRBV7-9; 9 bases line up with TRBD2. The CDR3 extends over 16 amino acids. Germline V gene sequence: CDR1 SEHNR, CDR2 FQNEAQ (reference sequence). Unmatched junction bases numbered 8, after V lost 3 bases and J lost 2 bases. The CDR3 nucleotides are TGTGCCAGCAGCTTCACTAGCGGGTTTACCGCCTACGAGCAGTACTTC. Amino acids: CASSFTSGFTAYEQYF.

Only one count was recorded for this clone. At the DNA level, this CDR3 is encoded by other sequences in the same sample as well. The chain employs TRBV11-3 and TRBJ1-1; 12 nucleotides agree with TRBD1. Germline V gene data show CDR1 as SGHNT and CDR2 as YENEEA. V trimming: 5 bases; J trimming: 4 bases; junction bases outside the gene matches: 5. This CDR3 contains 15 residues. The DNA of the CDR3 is TGTGCCAGCAGCCCGGGACAGGGGGCCGGCACTGAAGCTTTCTTT. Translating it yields CASSPGQGAGTEAFF.

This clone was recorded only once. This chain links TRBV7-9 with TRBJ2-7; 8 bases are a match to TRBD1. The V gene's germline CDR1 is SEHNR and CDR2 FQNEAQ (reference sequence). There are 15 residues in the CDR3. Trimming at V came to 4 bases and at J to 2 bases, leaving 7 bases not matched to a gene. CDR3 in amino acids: CASSWPGQGTYEQYF. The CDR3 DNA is TGTGCCAGCAGCTGGCCCGGACAGGGAACCTACGAGCAGTACTTC.

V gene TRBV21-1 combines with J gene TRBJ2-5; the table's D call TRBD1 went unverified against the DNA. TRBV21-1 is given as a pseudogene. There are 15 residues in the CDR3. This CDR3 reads CASTSQEQGAETQYF. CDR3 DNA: TGTGCCAGCACCTCGCAGGAACAGGGGGCAGAGACCCAGTACTTC.

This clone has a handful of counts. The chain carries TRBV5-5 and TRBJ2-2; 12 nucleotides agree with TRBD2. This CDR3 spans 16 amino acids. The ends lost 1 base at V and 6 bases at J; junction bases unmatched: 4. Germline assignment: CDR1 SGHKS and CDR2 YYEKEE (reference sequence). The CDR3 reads CASSLLASGRAGELFF. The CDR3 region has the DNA TGTGCCAGCAGCTTGCTGGCTAGCGGGAGGGCCGGGGAGCTGTTTTTT.

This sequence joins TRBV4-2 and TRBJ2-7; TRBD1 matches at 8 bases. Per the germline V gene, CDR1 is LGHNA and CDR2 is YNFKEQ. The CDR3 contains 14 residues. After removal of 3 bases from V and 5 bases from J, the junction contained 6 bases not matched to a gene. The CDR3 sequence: CASSQLGTGDEQYF. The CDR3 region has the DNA TGTGCCAGCAGCCAGCTCGGGACAGGTGACGAGCAGTACTTC.

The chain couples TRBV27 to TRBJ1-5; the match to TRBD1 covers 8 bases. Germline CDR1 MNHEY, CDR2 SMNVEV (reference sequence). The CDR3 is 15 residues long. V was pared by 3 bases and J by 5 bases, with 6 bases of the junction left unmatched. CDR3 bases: TGTGCCAGCAGTTTCCTCGGACAGGGTGATCAGCCCCAGCATTTT. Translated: CASSFLGQGDQPQHF.

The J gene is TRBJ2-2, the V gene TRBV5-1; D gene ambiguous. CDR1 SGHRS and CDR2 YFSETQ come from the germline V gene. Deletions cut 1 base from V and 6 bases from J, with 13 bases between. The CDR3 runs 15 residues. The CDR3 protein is CASSLPSGSAGELFF. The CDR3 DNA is TGCGCCAGCAGCTTGCCGTCCGGGTCCGCCGGGGAGCTGTTTTTT.

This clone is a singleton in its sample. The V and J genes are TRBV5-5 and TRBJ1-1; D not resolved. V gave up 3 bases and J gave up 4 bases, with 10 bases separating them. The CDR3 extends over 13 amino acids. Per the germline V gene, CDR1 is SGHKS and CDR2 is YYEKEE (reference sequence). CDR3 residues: CASSYAVGTEAFF. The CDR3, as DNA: TGTGCCAGCAGCTACGCGGTTGGCACTGAAGCTTTCTTT.